The entry below describes one T cell receptor beta chain. The CDR3 is 17 residues long. Trimming cost V 3 bases and J 9 bases, with 26 bases left between them. Germline lookup yields CDR1 MNHNS and CDR2 SASEGT. Assay used: immunoSEQ multiplex PCR; TCRdb lists only in-frame clones, some missing. The repertoire includes approximately 62,000 clones, around 92% of them detected once, and about an eighth sits in the top ten. Patients were ruled out by autoimmune disease history or systemic immunosuppression. This entry belongs to a study of OX40 agonist ivuxolimab in advanced cancers. On the study more broadly: Cohort: about 80% men, mean age approximately 66, aged about 23 to 80.

This chain links TRBV6-1 with TRBJ1-2, with D perhaps matching TRBD1 (6 bases). Material: CD4+ or CD8+ T cells sorted from blood, obtained in a trial of the OX40 agonist ivuxolimab. The source of this sequence is an adult with an advanced solid tumor such as melanoma, head and neck, liver or kidney cancer. CDR3 in amino acids: CASSENPFRFGQTSYTF. CDR3 coding DNA: TGTGCCAGCAGTGAGAATCCGTTTCGGTTTGGACAGACAAGCTACACCTTC.